Given below is one T cell receptor (beta chain) in context. The sample originates from a study of shared clonotypes between healthy human individuals. The CDR3 has 14 amino acids. V shed 4 bases and J 7 bases; nucleotides not matched to a gene: 10. Germline V gene data show CDR1 as SGHKS and CDR2 as YYEKEE (reference sequence). Naive CD8 cells comprised CD45RO-negative, CCR7-positively selected cells, excluding terminally differentiated effector memory CD45RA+ cells. Healthy adults negative for HIV, lacking recent acute infections or vaccinations, served as donors. Replicate PCRs for sorted subsets used around 190 ng DNA; this equaled 25,000 to 30,000 T cell genomes. The table came from immunoSEQ multiplex PCR; TCRdb's copy has only in-frame clones and leaves some out. Among 1.5 million to 2.5 million clones, over 85% were seen once, and the ten largest hold 0.9% to 1.5%.

The source is a man in his late teens or twenties in good health. Sequences were obtained from naive CD8+ T cells sorted from blood. The rearrangement uses TRBV5-5 and TRBJ1-2; 7 bases map to TRBD1. CDR3 residues: CASSPEQGMGGYTF. In DNA, the CDR3 is TGTGCCAGCAGCCCCGAACAGGGGATGGGTGGCTACACCTTC.